This is a list of T cell receptor beta chains from one sample in a study of blood T cells in healthy people across ages. From the 5' RACE reads, TCRdb called clonotypes with MiXCR, one entry per CDR3 protein. This table has fewer than 2,000,000 distinct CDR3 sequences, roughly two fifths appearing once. What was sequenced was blood. The receptors were gathered from a human donor in good health. Both conserved end residues are part of each CDR3. Each record gives: D gene, J gene, clone size, V gene, CDR3 DNA, CDR3 protein. A D gene is named only where the DNA matches it firmly. The size of a clone is reported for some rows only, either as once, few or many, or as a class for expanded clones.

D: .; J: TRBJ1-5; size: .; V: TRBV7-2; DNA: TGTGCCAGCTCGGGTGGTGGAAATAGCAATCAGCCCCAGCATTTT; CDR3: CASSGGGNSNQPQHF
D: TRBD1; J: TRBJ1-1; size: once; V: TRBV28; DNA: TGTGCCAGCAGTTTGGACAGGGAAAGAGGGAACACTGAAGCTTTCTTT; CDR3: CASSLDRERGNTEAFF
D: .; J: TRBJ2-3; size: .; V: TRBV11-3; DNA: TGTGCCAGCGGAGAGGGGAGGTCCACAGATACGCAGTATTTT; CDR3: CASGEGRSTDTQYF
D: .; J: TRBJ1-2; size: few; V: TRBV6-2/TRBV6-3; DNA: TGTGCCAGCACCTCGACCATCGACAGATTTAATTCCTATGGCTACACCTTC; CDR3: CASTSTIDRFNSYGYTF
D: .; J: TRBJ1-1; size: .; V: TRBV6-2/TRBV6-3; DNA: TGTGCCAGCAGTTATATGGGGGTAGACACTGAAGCTTTCTTT; CDR3: CASSYMGVDTEAFF
D: .; J: TRBJ1-1; size: .; V: TRBV12-3/TRBV12-4; DNA: TGTGCCAGCAGTTTTGAGGGGAACATGAACACTGAAGCTTTCTTT; CDR3: CASSFEGNMNTEAFF
D: TRBD1; J: TRBJ1-2; size: few; V: TRBV10-3; DNA: TGTGCCATCAGTGGGACGACAGGGGAAGACGGCTACACCTTC; CDR3: CAISGTTGEDGYTF
D: .; J: TRBJ1-5; size: .; V: TRBV15; DNA: TGTGCCACCAGCAGAGATCTAGGGACCTCAAGTCAGCCCCAGCATTTT; CDR3: CATSRDLGTSSQPQHF
D: TRBD1; J: TRBJ2-1; size: .; V: TRBV7-2; DNA: TGTGTCAGCAGCTCCATGGTGGGGGACAGAGTATACAATGAGCAGTTCTTC; CDR3: CVSSSMVGDRVYNEQFF
D: .; J: TRBJ2-7; size: few; V: TRBV29-1; DNA: TGCAGCGCCGTCGGGGGCAGGGACTTCTCCTACGAGCAGTACTTC; CDR3: CSAVGGRDFSYEQYF
D: .; J: TRBJ2-1; size: .; V: TRBV5-1; DNA: TGCGCCAGCAGCCCTACCCATAGGGGGTCCTACAATGAGCAGTTCTTC; CDR3: CASSPTHRGSYNEQFF
D: TRBD1; J: TRBJ1-2; size: .; V: TRBV4-1; DNA: TGCGCCAGCAGCCCACCTGGGACAGACCTCGGTGGCTACACCTTC; CDR3: CASSPPGTDLGGYTF
D: TRBD2; J: TRBJ2-5; size: once; V: TRBV9; DNA: TGTGCCAGCAGCGAGTATAGCGGGGGGGGAGAGACCCAGTACTTC; CDR3: CASSEYSGGGETQYF
D: .; J: TRBJ2-1; size: few; V: TRBV7-2; DNA: TGTGCCAGCAGCCCTAGGATATCTGGCGGTGAGCAGTTCTTC; CDR3: CASSPRISGGEQFF
D: TRBD1; J: TRBJ1-1; size: once; V: TRBV6-4; DNA: TGTGCCAGCAGGACTAACAGGGGGCTGAACACTGAAGCTTTCTTT; CDR3: CASRTNRGLNTEAFF
D: TRBD2; J: TRBJ2-7; size: few; V: TRBV20-1; DNA: TGCAGTGCTCGTCCTCGGTGGCTAGCGGGGGGATCCCCCTACGAGCAGTACTTC; CDR3: CSARPRWLAGGSPYEQYF
D: .; J: TRBJ1-2; size: .; V: TRBV6-5; DNA: TGTGCCAGCAGGGAGGTGGGATATGGCTACACCTTC; CDR3: CASREVGYGYTF
D: .; J: TRBJ2-5; size: .; V: TRBV6-2/TRBV6-3; DNA: TGTGCCAGCAGACGCGGACAGTTACAAGAGACCCAGTACTTC; CDR3: CASRRGQLQETQYF
D: TRBD2; J: TRBJ2-1; size: .; V: TRBV29-1; DNA: TGCAGCGTTGCCCCGGGACTAGCCCTTCCAATCGAGCAGTTCTTC; CDR3: CSVAPGLALPIEQFF
D: .; J: TRBJ2-1; size: .; V: TRBV6-2/TRBV6-3; DNA: TGTGCCAGCAAAAGGCTAGCGAAGTGGGATGAGCAGTTCTTC; CDR3: CASKRLAKWDEQFF
D: TRBD1; J: TRBJ1-2; size: .; V: TRBV2; DNA: TGTGCCAGCAGCGAGGACAGGGGTGACTATGGCTACACCTTC; CDR3: CASSEDRGDYGYTF
D: .; J: TRBJ2-3; size: .; V: TRBV20-1; DNA: TGCAGTGCTAGAGACCCGACAGAAGATACGCAGTATTTT; CDR3: CSARDPTEDTQYF
D: .; J: TRBJ2-1; size: .; V: TRBV7-8; DNA: TGTGCCAGCAGCTTAGCGTACAGAAGCTCCTACAATGAGCAGTTCTTC; CDR3: CASSLAYRSSYNEQFF
D: .; J: TRBJ2-3; size: .; V: TRBV20-1; DNA: TGCAGTGCTAAGGTTGGAGGCGCAGATACGCAGTATTTT; CDR3: CSAKVGGADTQYF
D: TRBD1; J: TRBJ2-3; size: few; V: TRBV6-5; DNA: TGTGCCAGCAGTTGGACAGGGGCCCGCACAGATACGCAGTATTTT; CDR3: CASSWTGARTDTQYF
D: .; J: TRBJ2-1; size: .; V: TRBV12-3/TRBV12-4; DNA: TGTGCCAGCAGTCCCCAGGGGTCGCCTACCGGGACACGCAGTTCCTACAATGAGCAGTTCTTC; CDR3: CASSPQGSPTGTRSSYNEQFF
D: .; J: TRBJ2-7; size: .; V: TRBV6-1; DNA: TGTGCCAGCAGTATGACGACGGCCTCCTACGAGCAGTACTTC; CDR3: CASSMTTASYEQYF
D: .; J: TRBJ1-4; size: few; V: TRBV20-1; DNA: TGCAGTGCCAGACGGGGGATGGAAAAACTGTTTTTT; CDR3: CSARRGMEKLFF
D: .; J: TRBJ1-6; size: .; V: TRBV9; DNA: TGTGCCAGCAGCGTAAGGGGTCATTCACCCCTCCACTTT; CDR3: CASSVRGHSPLHF
D: TRBD1; J: TRBJ2-1; size: .; V: TRBV5-5; DNA: TGTGCCAGCAGCTTGGTTGACAGGGGTGTGATGAATGAGCAGTTCTTC; CDR3: CASSLVDRGVMNEQFF
D: .; J: TRBJ1-5; size: few; V: TRBV5-5; DNA: TGTGCCAGCAGCGGGGAGCTGGGCCTCGGGCAGCCCCAGCATTTT; CDR3: CASSGELGLGQPQHF
D: TRBD1; J: TRBJ2-3; size: few; V: TRBV28; DNA: TGTGCCAGCAGTTCCCTCGACAGGGTATCAGATACGCAGTATTTT; CDR3: CASSSLDRVSDTQYF